Each of the 30 T cell receptor beta chains below was sequenced from the same sample in a study of neoadjuvant anti-PD-1 for oral cavity cancer. The repertoire was sequenced with immunoSEQ multiplex PCR; TCRdb's copy has only in-frame clones and lacks some. The repertoire holds approximately 35,000 clones, with around nine tenths as singletons. This material consisted of PBMCs, taken before nivolumab (anti-PD-1) treatment. The receptor set was obtained from a person between 40 and 79 years old with oral cavity squamous cell carcinoma.

The chain employs TRBV27 and TRBJ2-7; possibly TRBD2 for D (7 bases). V was pared by 3 bases and J by 0 bases, with 21 bases between. Germline V CDR1 and CDR2: MNHEY, SMNVEV (reference sequence). The CDR3 runs 18 residues. In DNA, the CDR3 is TGTGCCAGCAGTTTCCTGATGGTTGGGGGGGGGCACTCCTACGAGCAGTACTTC. Encoded protein: CASSFLMVGGGHSYEQYF.

V is TRBV4-3 and J is TRBJ1-5; tentative D call: TRBD1 (6 bases). The CDR3 is 13 residues long. The ends were cut back, 0 bases at V and 12 bases at J, with 12 bases in the middle. The germline V gene encodes CDR1 LGHNA and CDR2 YSLEER. The CDR3 reads CASSQDWGQDQHF. CDR3 sequence (DNA): TGCGCCAGCAGCCAAGATTGGGGGCAAGACCAGCATTTT.

This chain links TRBV7-8 with TRBJ1-1; tentative D call: TRBD1 (6 bases). CDR3 length: 17 residues. The V and J ends lost 1 base and 0 bases respectively, with 15 bases between them. CDR1 is SGHVS, CDR2 FQNEAQ, per germline. The CDR3: CASSLVMGRGMNTEAFF. Here the CDR3 DNA reads TGTGCCAGCAGCTTAGTCATGGGCAGGGGAATGAACACTGAAGCTTTCTTT. Variable domain in full (rest from reference TRBV7-8 and TRBJ1-1): GAGVSQSPRYKVAKRGQDVALRCDPISGHVSLFWYQQALGQGPEFLTYFQNEAQLDKSGLPSDRFFAERPEGSVSTLKIQRTQQEDSAVYLCASSLVMGRGMNTEAFFGQGTRLTVV.

This clone was recorded once. The chain carries TRBV5-1 and TRBJ1-1, with 7 bases lining up with TRBD1. Germline CDR1 is SGHRS and CDR2 is YFSETQ. The CDR3 loop spans 16 amino acids. V was pared by 0 bases and J by 4 bases, with 9 bases of the junction left unmatched. CDR3 loop: CASSLDYRTGATEAFF. Here the CDR3 DNA reads TGCGCCAGCAGCTTGGATTATAGGACAGGAGCCACTGAAGCTTTCTTT.

This clone was found once. The V gene is TRBV6-5, the J gene TRBJ2-5; D is unclear. V was trimmed by 9 bases and J by 1 base, leaving 15 bases between them. Looked up from germline, CDR1 is MNHEY and CDR2 is SVGAGI. The CDR3 has 14 amino acids. The CDR3 spells CASPKLRFQETQYF. CDR3 coding DNA: TGTGCCAGTCCAAAACTCAGATTCCAAGAGACCCAGTACTTC.

The CDR3 coding sequence is TGTGCCAGCAGTACCGGCGGACTCTTCGGGGAGCTGTTTTTT. Residues: CASSTGGLFGELFF. The genes are TRBV6-4 and TRBJ2-2; TRBD2 might be the D (5 bases). This CDR3 region has 14 residues. The V and J ends lost 5 bases and 7 bases respectively, with 14 bases between them. The germline CDR1 and CDR2 sequences are MRHNA and SNTAGT.

The V call is TRBV27, the J call TRBJ1-4; the D is unclear. The CDR3 is 17 residues long. Germline CDR1 MNHEY, CDR2 SMNVEV (reference sequence). V lost 3 bases and J lost 0, with 14 bases in between. The CDR3 DNA sequence: TGTGCCAGCAGTTTGCGAGGTCTCCCAGCAACTAATGAAAAACTGTTTTTT. Protein product: CASSLRGLPATNEKLFF.

V gene TRBV4-3 combines with J gene TRBJ2-3; D is uncertain. This CDR3 contains 17 residues. V was clipped by 0 bases and J by 0 bases, with 13 bases between them. Germline-derived CDR1 and CDR2 are LGHNA and YSLEER. CDR3 sequence reads: CASSQDYHPESTDTQYF. In DNA form, the CDR3 reads TGCGCCAGCAGCCAAGATTACCACCCCGAGAGCACAGATACGCAGTATTTT.

The V and J genes are TRBV7-9 and TRBJ2-1; 13 nucleotides match TRBD2. V lost 3 bases and J lost 7; bases outside the gene matches: 9. Germline V gene sequence: CDR1 SEHNR, CDR2 FQNEAQ (reference sequence). CDR3 size: 17 residues. The CDR3 loop is CASSFRTSGGKRNEQFF. The CDR3, as DNA: TGTGCCAGCAGCTTTAGGACTAGCGGGGGTAAACGGAATGAGCAGTTCTTC.

This clone came up once. The chain links TRBV28 to TRBJ1-1, with a weak D call TRBD1 (5 bases). Trimming took off 6 bases at V and 6 bases at J, with 17 bases between the two ends. Germline V gene data show CDR1 as MDHEN and CDR2 as SYDVKM. This CDR3 has 14 residues. The CDR3 bases are TGTGCCAGCAGACAGACAGTTGGCGTAGCTGAAGCTTTCTTT. It translates to CASRQTVGVAEAFF.

The chain employs TRBV11-3 and TRBJ1-2; D gene unclear. This CDR3 region has 13 residues. Between the trimmed V and J ends, which lost 3 bases and 0 bases, there was a span of 5 bases. Looked up from germline, CDR1 is SGHNT and CDR2 is YENEEA. The CDR3 DNA follows: TGTGCCAGCAGCTTTCGGTCTAACTATGGCTACACCTTC. Residues: CASSFRSNYGYTF. Full variable domain (missing parts from reference TRBV11-3 and TRBJ1-2): EAGVVQSPRYKIIEKKQPVAFWCNPISGHNTLYWYLQNLGQGPELLIRYENEEAVDDSQLPKDRFSAERLKGVDSTLKIQPAELGDSAVYLCASSFRSNYGYTFGSGTRLTVV.

The chain links TRBV7-3 to TRBJ2-5; TRBD1 agrees at 12 bases. In germline, CDR1 is SGHTA, CDR2 FQGTGA. J lost 5 bases, V lost 8 bases, and 9 bases had no gene match. The CDR3 contains 15 residues. The CDR3 nucleotides read TGTGCCAGCTCCGGGACAGGGGGCTCCGGGGAGACCCAGTACTTC. Encoded protein: CASSGTGGSGETQYF.

The gene calls are TRBV5-1 and TRBJ1-1, with 7 bases that match TRBD1. J lost 5 bases, V lost 4 bases, and 2 bases had no gene match. CDR3 length equals 12 residues. CDR1 is SGHRS and CDR2 is YFSETQ in the germline V gene. CDR3 residues: CASSETGTEAFF. The CDR3 DNA follows: TGCGCCAGCAGCGAGACAGGGACTGAAGCTTTCTTT.

The chain has TRBV25-1 and TRBJ2-5; TRBD2 matches at 13 bases. CDR3 size: 15 residues. Per germline, CDR1 MGHDK and CDR2 SYGVNS. Trimming took 8 bases from V and 4 from J; bases not matched to a gene: 7. The CDR3 region has the DNA TGTGCCAGCGGTTCCGGACTAGCGGGGGTAGAGACCCAGTACTTC. The encoded protein is CASGSGLAGVETQYF.

The V call is TRBV19, the J call TRBJ1-6; D might be TRBD1 (6 bases). V was shortened by 6 bases and J by 1 base, with 16 bases between the two germline ends. This CDR3 region has 17 residues. Germline V gene data show CDR1 as LNHDA and CDR2 as SQIVND (reference sequence). The CDR3 sequence is CASRFGTPGSYNSPLHF. CDR3 in DNA: TGTGCCAGTAGATTCGGGACACCGGGGTCCTATAATTCACCCCTCCACTTT. Using reference TRBV19 and TRBJ1-6 for the parts outside the CDR3, the full variable domain is DGGITQSPKYLFRKEGQNVTLSCEQNLNHDAMYWYRQDPGQGLRLIYYSQIVNDFQKGDIAEGYSVSREKKESFPLTVTSAQKNPTAFYLCASRFGTPGSYNSPLHFGNGTRLTVT.

The chain couples TRBV19 to TRBJ1-4, with D hard to call. Germline V gene data show CDR1 as LNHDA and CDR2 as SQIVND (reference sequence). CDR3 length: 10 residues. V was cut by 7 bases and J by 14 bases, with 11 bases left in between. The CDR3: CASTRGLLFF. DNA of the CDR3: TGTGCCAGTACCCGAGGACTGCTGTTTTTT.

This clone was observed a few times. The chain is built from TRBV5-1 and TRBJ1-1; unclear D gene. From germline, CDR1 is SGHRS and CDR2 YFSETQ. The V and J ends lost 4 bases and 7 bases respectively, with 11 bases between them. The CDR3 has 12 amino acids. The CDR3 region is CASSQDGFEAFF. CDR3 DNA sequence: TGCGCCAGCAGCCAAGACGGATTTGAAGCTTTCTTT.

The J gene is TRBJ2-7, the V gene TRBV7-9; possibly TRBD1 for D (6 bases). The CDR3 has 15 amino acids. Germline-derived CDR1 and CDR2 are SEHNR and FQNEAQ (reference sequence). V was clipped by 4 bases and J by 4 bases, with 17 bases between them. CDR3 bases: TGTGCCAGCAGCTCGAATAGGGGGAATCTTTACGAGCAGTACTTC. Translated: CASSSNRGNLYEQYF.

The CDR3 protein is CASSLMGASGELFF. DNA for the CDR3: TGTGCCAGCAGCTTAATGGGGGCGAGCGGGGAGCTGTTTTTT. The V call is TRBV7-2, the J call TRBJ2-2; D may be TRBD1 (6 bases). This CDR3 has 14 residues. Per the germline V gene, CDR1 is SGHTA and CDR2 is FQGNSA. Trimming removed 2 bases at V and 7 bases at J, with 11 bases between.

This chain connects TRBV4-1 to TRBJ2-5, with 8 bases aligning to TRBD1. CDR3 size: 13 residues. Germline V gene lookup returns CDR1 MGHRA and CDR2 YSYEKL. V shed 4 bases, J shed 5 bases, and the junction held 3 bases outside the gene matches. CDR3 sequence reads: CASSPGGAETQYF. DNA for the CDR3: TGCGCCAGCAGCCCAGGGGGCGCGGAGACCCAGTACTTC.

The rearrangement uses TRBV9 and TRBJ2-5, with 8 bases identical to TRBD2. The CDR3 spans 14 residues. Germline V gene sequence: CDR1 SGDLS, CDR2 YYNGEE. Trimming took 2 bases from V and 5 from J; bases not matched to a gene: 5. The CDR3 DNA sequence: TGTGCCAGCAGCGTCGGGGGGGCGTATGAGACCCAGTACTTC. It codes for CASSVGGAYETQYF.

This rearrangement joins TRBV6-6 to TRBJ2-2, with 7 nucleotides matching TRBD1. V lost 8 bases and J lost 6; bases outside the gene matches: 6. The length of the CDR3 is 13 residues. From germline, CDR1 is MNHNY and CDR2 SVGAGI (reference sequence). The CDR3 DNA is TGTGCCAGCCGCGACAGGGACGCCGGGGAGCTGTTTTTT. Amino acids: CASRDRDAGELFF.

The chain joins TRBV28 to TRBJ1-3; a possible D gene is TRBD1 (6 bases). This CDR3 region has 16 residues. Germline loops: CDR1 MDHEN, CDR2 SYDVKM. The ends were cut back, 3 bases at V and 6 bases at J, with 18 bases in the middle. The CDR3 here is CASSLFRGQLKNTIYF. CDR3 nucleotides: TGTGCCAGCAGTTTGTTCCGTGGACAGCTTAAAAACACCATATATTTT.

This clone appeared a few times. The chain carries TRBV28 and TRBJ1-2; D unclear. The CDR3 runs to 15 residues. In germline, CDR1 is MDHEN, CDR2 SYDVKM. The V end lost 2 bases, the J end lost 2 bases, and 12 bases lay between the germline ends. CDR3: CASSLSRQRNYGYTF. CDR3 sequence (DNA): TGTGCCAGCAGTTTAAGTAGGCAGAGAAACTATGGCTACACCTTC.

This chain joins TRBV19 and TRBJ1-5; D is possibly TRBD1 (6 bases). Germline loops: CDR1 LNHDA, CDR2 SQIVND (reference sequence). V was cut by 0 bases and J by 0 bases, with 9 bases left in between. The CDR3 totals 16 residues. The CDR3 region is CASSIDQGYSNQPQHF. The CDR3 DNA reads TGTGCCAGTAGTATAGATCAGGGGTATAGCAATCAGCCCCAGCATTTT.

This clone appeared a single time. V is TRBV6-6 and J is TRBJ1-1, with a tentative D call TRBD1 (6 bases). This CDR3 has 14 amino acids. Trimming cost V 1 base and J 1 base, with 7 bases left between them. Per the germline V gene, CDR1 is MNHNY and CDR2 is SVGAGI (reference sequence). CDR3: CASSYLGQNTEAFF. DNA for the CDR3: TGTGCCAGCAGTTACTTGGGACAGAACACTGAAGCTTTCTTT.

The gene calls are TRBV20-1 and TRBJ2-7; D not certain. Between the trimmed V and J ends, which lost 6 bases and 6 bases, there was a span of 12 bases. This CDR3 has 11 residues. Germline-derived CDR1 and CDR2 are DFQATT and SNEGSKA (reference sequence). CDR3 DNA: TGCAGTGCCCCCCAACTTGGCGAGCAGTACTTC. It yields the protein CSAPQLGEQYF.

The chain joins TRBV4-3 to TRBJ1-1; D is ambiguous. The germline CDR1 and CDR2 sequences are LGHNA and YSLEER. V lost 0 bases, J lost 3 bases, and 11 bases lay in between. This CDR3 is built from 15 residues. CDR3 nucleotide sequence: TGCGCCAGCAGCCAAGAACACAGAGGTTACACTGAAGCTTTCTTT. As protein: CASSQEHRGYTEAFF.

V usage is TRBV19 and J usage is TRBJ1-3; D unresolved. The CDR3 runs 14 residues. Trimming took 2 bases from V and 1 from J, leaving 6 bases between them. Germline V lookup: CDR1 LNHDA, CDR2 SQIVND (reference sequence). The CDR3 nucleotides read TGTGCCAGTAGTATACGATGGTCTGGAAACACCATATATTTT. Protein product: CASSIRWSGNTIYF.

The rearrangement links TRBV28 to TRBJ1-6, with a possible D match to TRBD1 (5 bases). This CDR3 spans 14 amino acids. Trimming cost V 2 bases and J 7 bases, with 9 bases left between them. The germline V gene encodes CDR1 MDHEN and CDR2 SYDVKM. The CDR3 reads CASSLAGWNSPLHF. Here the CDR3 DNA reads TGTGCCAGCAGTTTAGCAGGGTGGAATTCACCCCTCCACTTT.